These 2 T cell receptor beta chains originate from one sample sequenced in a study of cytomegalovirus exposure and HLA in healthy donors. The PCR was carried out with 60 Vbeta primers and 13 Jbeta primers. Data came from immunoSEQ multiplex PCR; TCRdb stores just in-frame clones and leaves some out. The sample has under 200,000 clones, about 79% seen once. The specimen was PBMCs. All receptors come from a female donor in good health and CMV-seronegative.

The chain uses TRBV9 and TRBJ2-3; 9 nucleotides match TRBD1. The V segment lost 5 bases and the J segment 3 bases; nucleotides outside the gene matches: 4. CDR3 length: 14 residues. The germline V gene has CDR1 SGDLS and CDR2 YYNGEE. CDR3 residues: CASRKGQGTDTQYF. The CDR3 bases are TGTGCCAGCAGAAAGGGACAGGGTACAGATACGCAGTATTTT. Combining the CDR3 with reference TRBV9 and TRBJ2-3 gives the whole variable domain DSGVTQTPKHLITATGQRVTLRCSPRSGDLSVYWYQQSLDQGLQFLIQYYNGEERAKGNILERFSAQQFPDLHSELNLSSLELGDSALYFCASRKGQGTDTQYFGPGTRLTVL.

This chain links TRBV4-3 with TRBJ1-1; D ambiguous. The CDR3 is made up of 14 amino acids. The V end lost 0 bases, the J end lost 0 bases, and 5 bases lay between the germline ends. The germline V gene encodes CDR1 LGHNA and CDR2 YSLEER. CDR3 protein: CASSQETVNTEAFF. The CDR3 nucleotides are TGCGCCAGCAGCCAAGAAACGGTGAACACTGAAGCTTTCTTT.